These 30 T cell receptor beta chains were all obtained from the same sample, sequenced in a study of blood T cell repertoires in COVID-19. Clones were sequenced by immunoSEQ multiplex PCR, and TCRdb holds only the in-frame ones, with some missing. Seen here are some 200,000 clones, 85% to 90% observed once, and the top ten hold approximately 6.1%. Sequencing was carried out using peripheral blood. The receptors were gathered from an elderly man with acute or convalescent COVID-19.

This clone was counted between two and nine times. The CDR3: CASLDISTNSPLHF. DNA of the CDR3: TGTGCCAGTCTCGACATATCAACTAATTCACCCCTCCACTTT. The chain couples TRBV5-8 to TRBJ1-6; D remains unclear. From germline, CDR1 is SGHTS and CDR2 YDEGEE. The V end lost 8 bases, the J end lost 6 bases, and 15 bases lay between the germline ends. The CDR3 length is 14 residues.

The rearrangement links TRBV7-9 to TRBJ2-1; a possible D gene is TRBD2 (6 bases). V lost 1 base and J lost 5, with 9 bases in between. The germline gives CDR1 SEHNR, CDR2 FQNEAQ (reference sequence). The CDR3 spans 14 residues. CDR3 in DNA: TGTGCCAGCAGCTTAGGGCGGGGTCACAATGAGCAGTTCTTC. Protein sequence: CASSLGRGHNEQFF.

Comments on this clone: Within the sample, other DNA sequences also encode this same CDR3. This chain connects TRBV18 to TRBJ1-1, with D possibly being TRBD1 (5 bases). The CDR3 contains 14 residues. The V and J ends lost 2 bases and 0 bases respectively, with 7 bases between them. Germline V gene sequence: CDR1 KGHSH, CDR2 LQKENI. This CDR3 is CASSPTGVNTEAFF. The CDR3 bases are TGTGCCAGCTCACCAACAGGAGTGAACACTGAAGCTTTCTTT.

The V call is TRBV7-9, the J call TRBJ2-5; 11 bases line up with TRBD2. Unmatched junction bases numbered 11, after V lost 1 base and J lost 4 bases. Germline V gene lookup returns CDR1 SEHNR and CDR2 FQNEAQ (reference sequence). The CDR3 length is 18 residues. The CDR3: CASSLEDTSGSIGETQYF. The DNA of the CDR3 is TGTGCCAGCAGCTTAGAGGATACTAGCGGGAGTATAGGAGAGACCCAGTACTTC.

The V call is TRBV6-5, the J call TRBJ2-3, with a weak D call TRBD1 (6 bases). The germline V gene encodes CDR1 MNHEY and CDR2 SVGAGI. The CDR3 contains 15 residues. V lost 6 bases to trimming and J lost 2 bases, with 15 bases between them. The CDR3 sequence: CASSLGAGYTDTQYF. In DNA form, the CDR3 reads TGTGCCAGCAGCCTGGGGGCAGGGTACACAGATACGCAGTATTTT.

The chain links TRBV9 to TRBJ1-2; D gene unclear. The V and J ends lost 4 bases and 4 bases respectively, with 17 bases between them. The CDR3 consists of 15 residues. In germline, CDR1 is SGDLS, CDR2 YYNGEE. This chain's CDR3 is CASSSLSGSPYGYTF. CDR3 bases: TGTGCCAGCAGCTCCCTCAGCGGGAGTCCCTATGGCTACACCTTC.

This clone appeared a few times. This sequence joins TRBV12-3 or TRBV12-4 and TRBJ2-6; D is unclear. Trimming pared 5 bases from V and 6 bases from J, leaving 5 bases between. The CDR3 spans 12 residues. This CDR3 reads CASSPSANVLTF. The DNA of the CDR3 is TGTGCCAGCAGTCCTTCGGCCAACGTCCTGACTTTC.

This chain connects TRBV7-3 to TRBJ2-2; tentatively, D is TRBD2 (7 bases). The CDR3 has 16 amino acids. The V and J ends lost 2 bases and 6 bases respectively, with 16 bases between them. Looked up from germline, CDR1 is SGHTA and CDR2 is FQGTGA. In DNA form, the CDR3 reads TGTGCCAGCAGCTTAGATGACGGGGGGCCTGCCGGGGAGCTGTTTTTT. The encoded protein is CASSLDDGGPAGELFF.

CDR3 residues: CASSPSGGTYGYTF. The CDR3 DNA sequence: TGCGCCAGCAGCCCGTCGGGAGGCACCTATGGCTACACCTTC. The rearrangement links TRBV5-1 to TRBJ1-2; D not resolved. The CDR3 sequence is 14 residues long. Germline CDR1 is SGHRS and CDR2 is YFSETQ. Deletions cut 4 bases from V and 4 bases from J, with 14 bases between.

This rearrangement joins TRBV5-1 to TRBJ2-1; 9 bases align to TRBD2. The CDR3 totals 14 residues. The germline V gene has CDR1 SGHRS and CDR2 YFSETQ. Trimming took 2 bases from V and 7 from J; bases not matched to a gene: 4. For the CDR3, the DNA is TGCGCCAGCAGCTTAGCTAGCGGGACAAATGAGCAGTTCTTC. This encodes CASSLASGTNEQFF.

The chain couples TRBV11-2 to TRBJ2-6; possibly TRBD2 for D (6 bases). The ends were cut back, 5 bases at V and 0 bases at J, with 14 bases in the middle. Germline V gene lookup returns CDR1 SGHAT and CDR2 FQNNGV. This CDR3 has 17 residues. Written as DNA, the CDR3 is TGTGCCAGCAGCCAACTCGGGGGATTCTCTGGGGCCAACGTCCTGACTTTC. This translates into CASSQLGGFSGANVLTF.

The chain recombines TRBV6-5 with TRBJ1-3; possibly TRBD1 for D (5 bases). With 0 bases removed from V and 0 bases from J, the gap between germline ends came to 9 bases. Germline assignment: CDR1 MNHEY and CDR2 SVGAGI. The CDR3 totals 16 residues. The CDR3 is CASSYSGGFSGNTIYF. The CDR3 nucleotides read TGTGCCAGCAGTTACTCCGGGGGGTTCTCTGGAAACACCATATATTTT.

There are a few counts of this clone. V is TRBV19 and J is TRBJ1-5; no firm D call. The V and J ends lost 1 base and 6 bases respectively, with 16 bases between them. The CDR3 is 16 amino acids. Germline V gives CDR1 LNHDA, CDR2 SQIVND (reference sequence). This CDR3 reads CASSIGAAGGGQPQHF. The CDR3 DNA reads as TGTGCCAGTAGTATAGGGGCGGCAGGAGGTGGTCAGCCCCAGCATTTT.

This chain's CDR3 is CASSLMAGGRTGELFF. DNA of the CDR3: TGTGCCAGCAGCTTAATGGCGGGAGGACGGACCGGGGAGCTGTTTTTT. This sequence joins TRBV11-2 and TRBJ2-2; 8 nucleotides agree with TRBD2. Germline V CDR1 and CDR2: SGHAT, FQNNGV. The V gene end was trimmed by 2 bases and the J gene end by 5 bases; junction bases not matched to a gene: 7. This CDR3 comprises 16 residues.

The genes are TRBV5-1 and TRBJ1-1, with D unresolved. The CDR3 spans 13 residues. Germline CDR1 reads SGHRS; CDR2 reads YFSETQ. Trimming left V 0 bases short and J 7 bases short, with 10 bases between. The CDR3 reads CASSLAVRYEAFF. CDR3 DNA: TGCGCCAGCAGCTTGGCCGTGAGGTATGAAGCTTTCTTT.

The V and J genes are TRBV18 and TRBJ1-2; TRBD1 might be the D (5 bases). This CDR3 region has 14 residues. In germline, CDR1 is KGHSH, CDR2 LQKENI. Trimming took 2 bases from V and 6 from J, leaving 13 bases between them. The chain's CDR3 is CASSPGAGDHGYTF. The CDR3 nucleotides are TGTGCCAGCTCACCAGGGGCGGGGGACCATGGCTACACCTTC.

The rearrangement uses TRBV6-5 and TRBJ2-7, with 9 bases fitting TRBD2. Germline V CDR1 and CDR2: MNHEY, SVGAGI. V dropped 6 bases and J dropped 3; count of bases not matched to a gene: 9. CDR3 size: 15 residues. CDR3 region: CASSRVSGGGYEQYF. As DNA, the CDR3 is TGTGCCAGCAGCCGTGTTAGCGGGGGAGGCTACGAGCAGTACTTC.

The DNA of the CDR3 is TGTGCCAGTAGTATCGGGCAGGGGGCCGCCGGGGAGCTGTTTTTT. As protein: CASSIGQGAAGELFF. The genes are TRBV19 and TRBJ2-2; 8 positions agree with TRBD1. J was trimmed by 6 bases and V by 3 bases; bases with no gene match: 6. Germline values: CDR1 LNHDA, CDR2 SQIVND (reference sequence). CDR3 length equals 15 residues. The full variable domain, in which reference TRBV19 and TRBJ2-2 provide the parts outside the CDR3, is DGGITQSPKYLFRKEGQNVTLSCEQNLNHDAMYWYRQDPGQGLRLIYYSQIVNDFQKGDIAEGYSVSREKKESFPLTVTSAQKNPTAFYLCASSIGQGAAGELFFGEGSRLTVL.

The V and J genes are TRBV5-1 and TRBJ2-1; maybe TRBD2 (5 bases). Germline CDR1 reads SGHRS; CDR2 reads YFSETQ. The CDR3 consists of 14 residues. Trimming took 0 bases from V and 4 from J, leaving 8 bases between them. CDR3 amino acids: CASSLGGPYNEQFF. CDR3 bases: TGCGCCAGCAGCTTGGGAGGGCCGTACAATGAGCAGTTCTTC.

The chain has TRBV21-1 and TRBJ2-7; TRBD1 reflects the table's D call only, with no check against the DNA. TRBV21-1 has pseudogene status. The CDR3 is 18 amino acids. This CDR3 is CASSIKAAYRRSSYEQYV. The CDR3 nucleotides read TGTGCCAGCAGCATAAAAGCCGCTTACAGACGTAGCTCCTACGAGCAGTACGTC.

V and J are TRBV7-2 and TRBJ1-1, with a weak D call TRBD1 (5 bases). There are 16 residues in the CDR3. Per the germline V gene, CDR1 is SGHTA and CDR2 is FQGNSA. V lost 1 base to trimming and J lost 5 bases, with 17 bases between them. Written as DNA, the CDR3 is TGTGCCAGCAGCTTAGGAGGAGAACCAGGGATAACTGAAGCTTTCTTT. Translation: CASSLGGEPGITEAFF.

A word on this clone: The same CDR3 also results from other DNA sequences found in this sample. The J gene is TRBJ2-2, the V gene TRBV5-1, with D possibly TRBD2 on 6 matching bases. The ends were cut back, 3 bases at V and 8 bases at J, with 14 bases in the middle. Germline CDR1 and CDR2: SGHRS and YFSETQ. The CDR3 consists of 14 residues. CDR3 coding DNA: TGCGCCAGCAGCTCGGGGGACTTGACGGGGGAGCTGTTTTTT. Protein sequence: CASSSGDLTGELFF.

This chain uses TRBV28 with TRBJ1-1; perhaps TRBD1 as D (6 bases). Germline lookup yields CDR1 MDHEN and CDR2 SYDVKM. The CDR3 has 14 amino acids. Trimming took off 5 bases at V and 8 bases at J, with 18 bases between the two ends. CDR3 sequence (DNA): TGTGCCAGCAGTCGAACAGGGTTTCGAGGGGAAGCTTTCTTT. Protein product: CASSRTGFRGEAFF.

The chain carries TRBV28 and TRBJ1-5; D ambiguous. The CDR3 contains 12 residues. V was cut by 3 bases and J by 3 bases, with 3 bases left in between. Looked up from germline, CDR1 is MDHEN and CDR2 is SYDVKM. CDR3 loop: CASSFLNQPQHF. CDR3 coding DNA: TGTGCCAGCAGTTTCCTCAATCAGCCCCAGCATTTT.

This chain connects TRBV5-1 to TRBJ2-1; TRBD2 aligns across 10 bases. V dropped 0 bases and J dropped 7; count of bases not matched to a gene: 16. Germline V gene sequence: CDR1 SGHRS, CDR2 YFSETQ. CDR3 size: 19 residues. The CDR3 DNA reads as TGCGCCAGCAGCTTGGCCATGTTAGGTACTAGCGGGACTGGAAATGAGCAGTTCTTC. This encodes CASSLAMLGTSGTGNEQFF.

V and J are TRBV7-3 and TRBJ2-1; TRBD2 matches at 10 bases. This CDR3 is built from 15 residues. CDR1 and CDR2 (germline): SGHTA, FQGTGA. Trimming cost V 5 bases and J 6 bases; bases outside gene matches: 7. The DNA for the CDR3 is TGTGCCAGCAGCCCCTCTAGCGGGAGCGTCAATGAGCAGTTCTTC. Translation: CASSPSSGSVNEQFF.

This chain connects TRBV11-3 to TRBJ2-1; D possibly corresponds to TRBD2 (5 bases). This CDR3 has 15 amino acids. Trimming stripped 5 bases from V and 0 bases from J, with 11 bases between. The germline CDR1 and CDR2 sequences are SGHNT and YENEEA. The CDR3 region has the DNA TGTGCCAGCAGCCCTCAGCGGTCCTCCTACAATGAGCAGTTCTTC. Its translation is CASSPQRSSYNEQFF.

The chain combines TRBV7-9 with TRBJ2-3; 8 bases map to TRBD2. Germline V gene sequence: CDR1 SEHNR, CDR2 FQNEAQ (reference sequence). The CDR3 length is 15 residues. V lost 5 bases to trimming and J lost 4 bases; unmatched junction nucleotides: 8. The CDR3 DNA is TGTGCCAGCAGCCCCGCGGGGCGGGGGGCAGATACGCAGTATTTT. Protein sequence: CASSPAGRGADTQYF.

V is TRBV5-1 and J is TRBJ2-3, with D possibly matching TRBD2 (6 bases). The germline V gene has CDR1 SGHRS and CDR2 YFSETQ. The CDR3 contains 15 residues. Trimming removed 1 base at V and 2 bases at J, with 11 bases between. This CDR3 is CASSLSTSSTDTQYF. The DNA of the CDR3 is TGCGCCAGCAGCTTGAGTACTAGCTCCACAGATACGCAGTATTTT.

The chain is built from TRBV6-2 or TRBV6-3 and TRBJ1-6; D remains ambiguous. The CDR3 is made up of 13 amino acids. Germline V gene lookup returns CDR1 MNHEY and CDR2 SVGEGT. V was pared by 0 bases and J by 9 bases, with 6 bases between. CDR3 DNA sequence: TGTGCCAGCAGTTACTCGCGAAGTTCACCCCTCCACTTT. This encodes CASSYSRSSPLHF.